Here is one T cell receptor (beta chain) with its context. This entry is derived from a study of cytomegalovirus exposure and HLA in healthy donors. The V end was cut by 4 bases, the J end by 1 base, with 8 bases between. Looked up from germline, CDR1 is SGDLS and CDR2 is YYNGEE. The CDR3 extends over 13 amino acids. Clones were read by immunoSEQ multiplex PCR, and TCRdb kept only the in-frame ones, dropping some. Here the sample spans over 55,000 clones, 96% being singletons. The gene calls are TRBV9 and TRBJ2-5, with D possibly matching TRBD1 (5 bases). This TCR was sampled from a man aged 18 to 30 in good health and CMV-seronegative. The specimen sequenced was PBMCs. CDR3 sequence: CASSIDSQETQYF. CDR3 DNA sequence: TGTGCCAGCAGCATAGACAGCCAAGAGACCCAGTACTTC. Looking up the rest from reference TRBV9 and TRBJ2-5 gives the full variable domain: DSGVTQTPKHLITATGQRVTLRCSPRSGDLSVYWYQQSLDQGLQFLIQYYNGEERAKGNILERFSAQQFPDLHSELNLSSLELGDSALYFCASSIDSQETQYFGPGTRLLVL.